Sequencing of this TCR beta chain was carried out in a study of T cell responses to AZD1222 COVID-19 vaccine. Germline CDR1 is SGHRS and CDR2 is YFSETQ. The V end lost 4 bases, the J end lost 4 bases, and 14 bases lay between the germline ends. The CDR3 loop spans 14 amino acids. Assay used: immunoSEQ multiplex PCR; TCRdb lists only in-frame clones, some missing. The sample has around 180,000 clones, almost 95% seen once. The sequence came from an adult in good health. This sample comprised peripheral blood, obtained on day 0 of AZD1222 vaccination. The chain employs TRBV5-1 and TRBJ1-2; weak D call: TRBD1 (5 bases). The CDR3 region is CASSNGDDGYGYTF. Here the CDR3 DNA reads TGCGCCAGCAGCAACGGGGACGATGGCTATGGCTACACCTTC.